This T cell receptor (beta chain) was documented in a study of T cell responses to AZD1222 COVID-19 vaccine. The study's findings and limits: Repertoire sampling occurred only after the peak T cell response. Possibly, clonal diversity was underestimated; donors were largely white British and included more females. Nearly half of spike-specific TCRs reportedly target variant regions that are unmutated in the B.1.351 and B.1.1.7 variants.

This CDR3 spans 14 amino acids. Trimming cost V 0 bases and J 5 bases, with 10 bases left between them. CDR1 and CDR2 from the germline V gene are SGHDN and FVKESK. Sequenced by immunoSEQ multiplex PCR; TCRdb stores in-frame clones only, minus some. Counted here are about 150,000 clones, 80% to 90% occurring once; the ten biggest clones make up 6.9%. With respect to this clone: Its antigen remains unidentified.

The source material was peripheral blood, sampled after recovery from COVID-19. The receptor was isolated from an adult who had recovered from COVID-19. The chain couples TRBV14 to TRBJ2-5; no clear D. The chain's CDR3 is CASSQDWGTETQYF. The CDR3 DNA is TGTGCCAGCAGCCAAGATTGGGGTACCGAGACCCAGTACTTC.